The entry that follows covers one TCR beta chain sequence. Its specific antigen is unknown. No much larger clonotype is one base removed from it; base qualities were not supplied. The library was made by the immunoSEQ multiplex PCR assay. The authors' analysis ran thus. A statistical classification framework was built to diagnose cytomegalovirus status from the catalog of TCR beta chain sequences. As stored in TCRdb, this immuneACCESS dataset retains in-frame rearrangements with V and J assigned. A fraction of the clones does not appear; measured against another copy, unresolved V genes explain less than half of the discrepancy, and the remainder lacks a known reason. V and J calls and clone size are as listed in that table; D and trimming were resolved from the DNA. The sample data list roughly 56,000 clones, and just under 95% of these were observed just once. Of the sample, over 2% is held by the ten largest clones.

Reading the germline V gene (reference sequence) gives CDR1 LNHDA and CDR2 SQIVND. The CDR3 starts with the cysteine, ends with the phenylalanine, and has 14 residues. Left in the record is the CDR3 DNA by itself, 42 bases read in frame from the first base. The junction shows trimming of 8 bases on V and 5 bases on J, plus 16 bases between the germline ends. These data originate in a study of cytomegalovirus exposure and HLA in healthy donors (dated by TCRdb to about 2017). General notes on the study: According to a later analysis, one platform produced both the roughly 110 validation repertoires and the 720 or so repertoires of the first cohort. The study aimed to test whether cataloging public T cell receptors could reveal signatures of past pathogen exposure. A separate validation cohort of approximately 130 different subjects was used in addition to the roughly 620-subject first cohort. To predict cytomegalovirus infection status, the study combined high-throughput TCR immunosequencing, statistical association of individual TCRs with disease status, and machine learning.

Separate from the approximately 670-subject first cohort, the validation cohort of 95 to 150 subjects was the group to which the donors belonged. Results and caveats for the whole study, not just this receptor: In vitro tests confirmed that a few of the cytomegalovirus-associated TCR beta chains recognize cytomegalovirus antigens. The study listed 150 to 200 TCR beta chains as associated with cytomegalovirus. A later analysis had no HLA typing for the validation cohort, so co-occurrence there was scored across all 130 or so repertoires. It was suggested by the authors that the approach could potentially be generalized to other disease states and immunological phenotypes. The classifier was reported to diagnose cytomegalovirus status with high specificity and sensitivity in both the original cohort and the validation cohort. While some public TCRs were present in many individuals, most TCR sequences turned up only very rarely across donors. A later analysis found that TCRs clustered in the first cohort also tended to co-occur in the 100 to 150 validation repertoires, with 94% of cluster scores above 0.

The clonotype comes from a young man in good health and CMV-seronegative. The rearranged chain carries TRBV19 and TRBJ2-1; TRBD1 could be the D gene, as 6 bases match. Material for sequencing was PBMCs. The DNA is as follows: TGTGCCAGTGCCTCCGGGACATTACACAATGAGCAGTTCTTC. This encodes CASASGTLHNEQFF.